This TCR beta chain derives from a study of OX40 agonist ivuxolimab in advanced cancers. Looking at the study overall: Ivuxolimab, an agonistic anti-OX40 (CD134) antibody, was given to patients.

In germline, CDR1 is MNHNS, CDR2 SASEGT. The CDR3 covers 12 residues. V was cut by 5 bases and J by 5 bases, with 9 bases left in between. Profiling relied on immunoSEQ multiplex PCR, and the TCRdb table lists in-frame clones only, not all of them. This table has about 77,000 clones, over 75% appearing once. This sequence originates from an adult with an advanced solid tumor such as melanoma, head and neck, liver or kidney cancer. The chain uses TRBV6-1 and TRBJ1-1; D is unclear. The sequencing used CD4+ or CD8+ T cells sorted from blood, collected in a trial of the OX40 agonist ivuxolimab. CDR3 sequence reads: CASSKRRTEAFF. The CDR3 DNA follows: TGTGCCAGCAGTAAGCGGAGAACTGAAGCTTTCTTT.